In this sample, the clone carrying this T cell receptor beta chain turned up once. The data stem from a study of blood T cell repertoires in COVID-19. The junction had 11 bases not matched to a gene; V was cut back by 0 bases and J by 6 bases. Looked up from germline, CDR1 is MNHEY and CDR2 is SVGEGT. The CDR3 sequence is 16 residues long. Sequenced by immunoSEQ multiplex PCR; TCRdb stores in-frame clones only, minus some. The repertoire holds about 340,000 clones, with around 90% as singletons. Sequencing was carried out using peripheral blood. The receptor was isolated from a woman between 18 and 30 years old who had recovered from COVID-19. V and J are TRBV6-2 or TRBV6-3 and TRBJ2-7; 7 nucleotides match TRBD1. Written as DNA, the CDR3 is TGTGCCAGCAGTTACTCCGGGACAGTAAACGTAGGCGAGCAGTACGTC. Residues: CASSYSGTVNVGEQYV.